Here is one T cell receptor (beta chain) with its context. The antigen is undetermined. PCR involved 60 Vbeta and 13 Jbeta primers. Measured with immunoSEQ multiplex PCR; TCRdb has only the in-frame clones, and not every one. The sample holds over 85,000 clones, about four fifths seen once. The entry originates in a study of cytomegalovirus exposure and HLA in healthy donors. Study as a whole: Unique TCRs numbering some 80 million, obtained from HLA-typed donors, made up an early data release. Assignment to the Caucasian-associated ancestry cluster applied to approximately 80% of the approximately 400 genotyped donors.

The CDR3 spans 12 residues. With 10 bases removed from V and 7 bases from J, the gap between germline ends came to 14 bases. The V gene's germline CDR1 is SNHLY and CDR2 FYNNEI. Points from the study as a whole: Trimming of TCR beta V- and J-genes showed a link, identified in a later analysis, to a missense DCLRE1C variant.

This TCR was sampled from a female donor in good health and CMV-seropositive. The V and J genes are TRBV2 and TRBJ2-1, with D tentatively TRBD1 (7 bases). The sample comprised PBMCs. CDR3 sequence: CATPGGNNEQFF. CDR3 DNA: TGTGCCACCCCAGGGGGGAATAATGAGCAGTTCTTC. The whole variable domain, remainder taken from reference TRBV2 and TRBJ2-1, is EPEVTQTPSHQVTQMGQEVILRCVPISNHLYFYWYRQILGQKVEFLVSFYNNEISEKSEIFDDQFSVERPDGSNFTLKIRSTKLEDSAMYFCATPGGNNEQFFGPGTRLTVL.